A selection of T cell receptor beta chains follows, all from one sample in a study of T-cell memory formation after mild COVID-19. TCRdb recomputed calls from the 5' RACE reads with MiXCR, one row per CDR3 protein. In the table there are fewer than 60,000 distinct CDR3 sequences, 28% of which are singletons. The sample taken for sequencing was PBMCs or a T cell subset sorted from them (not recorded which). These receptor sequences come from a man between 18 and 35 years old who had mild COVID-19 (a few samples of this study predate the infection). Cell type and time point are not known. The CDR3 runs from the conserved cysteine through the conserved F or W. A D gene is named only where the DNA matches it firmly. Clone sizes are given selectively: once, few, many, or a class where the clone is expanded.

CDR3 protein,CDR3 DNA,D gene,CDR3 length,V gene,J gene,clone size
CASSYGLRTEAFF,TGTGCCAGCAGTTACGGGCTACGCACTGAAGCTTTCTTT,NA,13,TRBV6-2/TRBV6-3,TRBJ1-1,NA
CASREIRNTEAFF,TGTGCCAGCAGGGAGATCAGGAACACTGAAGCTTTCTTT,NA,13,TRBV6-5,TRBJ1-1,NA
CASSLDGNNQPQHF,TGCGCCAGCAGCTTGGATGGCAACAATCAGCCCCAGCATTTT,NA,14,TRBV5-1,TRBJ1-5,NA
CASSQDRDREVADTQYF,TGTGCCAGCAGCCAAGATCGGGACAGGGAGGTTGCAGATACGCAGTATTTT,TRBD1,17,TRBV4-2,TRBJ2-3,few
CASSQDISPFQETQYF,TGCGCCAGCAGCCAAGACATCTCGCCATTCCAAGAGACCCAGTACTTC,NA,16,TRBV4-3,TRBJ2-5,NA
CAIEDRENEKLFF,TGTGCCATCGAGGACAGAGAGAATGAAAAACTGTTTTTT,NA,13,TRBV10-3,TRBJ1-4,NA
CASSPPGTGSGDTEAFF,TGTGCCAGCAGTCCCCCCGGGACAGGGTCTGGAGATACTGAAGCTTTCTTT,TRBD1,17,TRBV28,TRBJ1-1,many
CSPWTYDEQFF,TGCAGCCCATGGACCTACGATGAGCAGTTCTTC,NA,11,TRBV29-1,TRBJ2-1,NA
CASKPGQIDYGYTF,TGCGCCAGTAAACCGGGACAGATAGATTATGGCTACACCTTC,TRBD1,14,TRBV5-1,TRBJ1-2,NA
CASIGLSQDGYTF,TGTGCCAGCATAGGCTTGAGTCAGGATGGCTACACCTTC,NA,13,TRBV12-3/TRBV12-4,TRBJ1-2,few
CASSVTTGSSYNEQFF,TGTGCCAGCAGCGTAACCACAGGGAGCTCCTACAATGAGCAGTTCTTC,NA,16,TRBV7-9,TRBJ2-1,few
CASSLRDTLPEQYF,TGCGCCAGCAGCCTCCGGGACACCCTGCCCGAGCAGTACTTC,NA,14,TRBV4-1,TRBJ2-7,few
CASSLTDLYNEQFF,TGCGCCAGCAGCTTGACAGATCTATACAATGAGCAGTTCTTC,NA,14,TRBV5-1,TRBJ2-1,NA
CASGFFVAGGRNTIYF,TGTGCTAGTGGTTTTTTTGTGGCAGGAGGACGAAACACCATATATTTT,NA,16,TRBV12-5,TRBJ1-3,few
CASRWGFEKLFF,TGTGCCAGCAGATGGGGGTTTGAAAAACTGTTTTTT,NA,12,TRBV6-4,TRBJ1-4,NA
CASSHTRTSGGTGELFF,TGTGCCAGCAGCCACACGAGGACTAGCGGGGGCACCGGGGAGCTGTTTTTT,TRBD2,17,TRBV14,TRBJ2-2,few
CATSEGTLNTEAFF,TGTGCCACCAGTGAGGGGACACTGAACACTGAAGCTTTCTTT,NA,14,TRBV24-1,TRBJ1-1,NA
CASSSGQGNTIYF,TGTGCCAGCAGCTCTGGACAGGGAAACACCATATATTTT,NA,13,TRBV7-7,TRBJ1-3,few
CASSVAGANEQYF,TGTGCCAGCAGCGTAGCAGGGGCTAACGAGCAGTACTTC,NA,13,TRBV9,TRBJ2-7,few
CASSYAGTPNTEAFF,TGTGCCAGCAGTTACGCCGGGACCCCCAACACTGAAGCTTTCTTT,NA,15,TRBV6-5,TRBJ1-1,NA
CASSLEQGYEQYF,TGTGCCAGCAGCTTAGAGCAGGGATACGAGCAGTACTTC,NA,13,TRBV7-9,TRBJ2-7,NA
CSVEDGIAGDTQYF,TGCAGCGTTGAAGATGGAATAGCCGGTGATACGCAGTATTTT,NA,14,TRBV29-1,TRBJ2-3,NA
CASSKTGTGIYEQYF,TGTGCCAGCAGCAAAACCGGGACAGGGATCTACGAGCAGTACTTC,TRBD1,15,TRBV9,TRBJ2-7,once
CASSFGLGTEAFF,TGTGCCAGCAGTTTCGGGTTAGGCACTGAAGCTTTCTTT,NA,13,TRBV12-3/TRBV12-4,TRBJ1-1,NA
CASSPFGGAEGETQYF,TGTGCCAGCAGCCCGTTTGGGGGGGCAGAAGGGGAGACCCAGTACTTC,NA,16,TRBV3-1,TRBJ2-5,NA
CASSFGSGPQETQYF,TGTGCCAGCAGTTTCGGGTCTGGCCCCCAAGAGACCCAGTACTTC,NA,15,TRBV12-3/TRBV12-4,TRBJ2-5,few
CASSLKQLVPQHF,TGTGCCAGCAGTCTCAAACAGTTAGTGCCCCAGCATTTT,NA,13,TRBV28,TRBJ1-5,NA
CASSLGQEGTQYF,TGTGCCAGCAGCTTAGGACAGGAGGGGACCCAGTACTTC,NA,13,TRBV7-8,TRBJ2-5,NA
CASSQDRGGTYEQYF,TGCGCCAGCAGCCAGGACAGGGGTGGTACCTACGAGCAGTACTTC,TRBD1,15,TRBV4-1,TRBJ2-7,NA
CATRGWEDTEAFF,TGTGCCACGAGGGGGTGGGAGGACACTGAAGCTTTCTTT,NA,13,TRBV11-2,TRBJ1-1,NA
CSVLEGVDTQYF,TGCAGCGTACTTGAGGGTGTCGATACGCAGTATTTT,NA,12,TRBV29-1,TRBJ2-3,NA
CASSQEGPPTGGWETQYF,TGCGCCAGCAGCCAAGAAGGGCCCCCGACAGGGGGCTGGGAGACCCAGTACTTC,TRBD1,18,TRBV4-3,TRBJ2-5,few
CASSPADRGNQPQHF,TGCGCCAGCAGCCCCGCGGACAGGGGAAATCAGCCCCAGCATTTT,TRBD1,15,TRBV4-1,TRBJ1-5,NA
CASGMRGNQPQHF,TGTGCCAGCGGAATGAGGGGGAATCAGCCCCAGCATTTT,NA,13,TRBV6-5,TRBJ1-5,NA
CASSVEGSWTEAFF,TGTGCCAGCAGCGTCGAAGGGAGTTGGACTGAAGCTTTCTTT,NA,14,TRBV7-9,TRBJ1-1,NA
CASSFYFSSTDTQYF,TGTGCCAGCAGCTTCTATTTCTCTAGCACAGATACGCAGTATTTT,NA,15,TRBV7-6,TRBJ2-3,few
CASSWDVDSVDTIYF,TGTGCCAGCAGTTGGGACGTGGATTCGGTAGACACCATATATTTT,NA,15,TRBV6-6,TRBJ1-3,few
CASSSFGGQPQHF,TGTGCCAGCAGCTCGTTTGGCGGTCAGCCCCAGCATTTT,NA,13,TRBV7-9,TRBJ1-5,few
CAGRDDLESEKLFF,TGTGCCGGCCGAGACGATCTGGAGTCTGAAAAACTGTTTTTT,NA,14,TRBV6-6,TRBJ1-4,few
CASRISGDTQYF,TGTGCCAGCAGGATTTCAGGTGATACGCAGTATTTT,NA,12,TRBV12-3/TRBV12-4,TRBJ2-3,NA